What follows describes a single T cell receptor (beta chain). The antigen remains unidentified. The data stem from a study of cytomegalovirus exposure and HLA in healthy donors. The germline V and J ends were trimmed by 4 bases and 13 bases, with 20 bases remaining between them. The CDR3 is 13 amino acids. CDR1 is SGDLS and CDR2 is YYNGEE in the germline V gene. The primer mix had 60 Vbeta and 13 Jbeta primers. Per the authors' pipeline: The authors later counted approximately 80 million unique TCR beta chains, approximately 10 million of them shared. Only in-frame clones appear in the TCRdb table, and some are missing; sequencing was by immunoSEQ multiplex PCR. Clone size and V and J calls were adopted from that table, with D and trimming inferred from the DNA. This sample carries roughly 160,000 clones, about 72% of them seen once, and the ten largest clones take 2.2%. Study-level points and caveats: An assumption of roughly uniform sequencing depth across donors underlay the presence/absence analyses. Later on, a genetic analysis was performed. It linked a missense variant in DCLRE1C with V- and J-gene trimming of TCR beta.

The receptor comes from a man aged 45 to 65 in good health and CMV-seropositive. The sequencing input was PBMCs. The gene calls are TRBV9 and TRBJ1-2; D perhaps matches TRBD1 (6 bases). CDR3 DNA: TGTGCCAGCAGCATATCACAGGGACATGGTGCCACCTTC. It is translated as CASSISQGHGATF.